A single sample gave rise to the 15 T cell receptor beta chains below, sequenced in a study of cytomegalovirus exposure and HLA in healthy donors. This PCR relied on a set of 60 Vbeta primers and 13 Jbeta primers. Clones were read by immunoSEQ multiplex PCR, and TCRdb kept only the in-frame ones, dropping some. The sample holds roughly 160,000 clones, roughly four fifths seen once. The sample comprised PBMCs. These receptors all stem from a woman aged 45-60 years in good health and CMV-seronegative.

The CDR3 spells CASSLSGQGAGNTIYF. CDR3 nucleotides: TGTGCCAGCAGCTTATCCGGACAGGGGGCGGGAAACACCATATATTTT. This rearrangement joins TRBV7-2 to TRBJ1-3; 11 bases match TRBD1. The V and J ends lost 2 bases and 4 bases, in that order; junction bases with no gene match: 4. The CDR3 has 16 residues. Germline CDR1 is SGHTA and CDR2 is FQGNSA.

The genes are TRBV11-1 and TRBJ2-1; TRBD1 matches at 9 bases. V dropped 5 bases and J dropped 6; count of bases not matched to a gene: 8. This CDR3 spans 15 amino acids. CDR1 is SGHAT and CDR2 is FQDESV in the germline V gene (reference sequence). The CDR3 region has the DNA TGTGCCAGCAGCCTCCGGGACAGGGTCTCCAATGAGCAGTTCTTC. As protein: CASSLRDRVSNEQFF.

The chain joins TRBV28 to TRBJ2-7; 7 positions agree with TRBD2. The CDR3 runs 16 residues. Trimming at V came to 2 bases and at J to 4 bases, leaving 11 bases not matched to a gene. The germline CDR1 and CDR2 sequences are MDHEN and SYDVKM. CDR3 in amino acids: CASSLPTGGVSYEQYF. The DNA of the CDR3 is TGTGCCAGCAGTTTACCCACTGGGGGGGTTTCTTACGAGCAGTACTTC.

This clone was seen a few times. V is TRBV13 and J is TRBJ2-1, with 10 positions matching TRBD2. This CDR3 is 15 amino acids long. J gave up 5 bases and V 4 bases, and 5 bases lay outside the gene matches. The germline gives CDR1 PRHDT, CDR2 FYEKMQ (reference sequence). This CDR3 is CASSSLAGENNEQFF. As DNA, the CDR3 is TGTGCCAGCAGCTCCCTAGCGGGAGAAAACAATGAGCAGTTCTTC.

This sequence joins TRBV5-1 and TRBJ2-7; TRBD1 might be the D (5 bases). Trimming shortened V by 0 bases and J by 2 bases, and 6 bases separated the two germline ends. The CDR3 consists of 13 residues. CDR1 is SGHRS, CDR2 YFSETQ, per germline. The CDR3 DNA is TGCGCCAGCAGCTTGGGGGGCCCCTACGAGCAGTACTTC. Its translation is CASSLGGPYEQYF.

The V call is TRBV13, the J call TRBJ1-2; 9 bases agree with TRBD1. The V gene's germline CDR1 is PRHDT and CDR2 FYEKMQ (reference sequence). The CDR3 loop spans 14 amino acids. With 4 bases clipped from V and 4 bases from J, the junction kept 4 bases outside the gene matches. CDR3 DNA: TGTGCCAGCAGCTCGGACAGGGGCTTCTATGGCTACACCTTC. Protein: CASSSDRGFYGYTF.

This clone was recorded only once. The chain employs TRBV7-9 and TRBJ2-7; 7 positions match TRBD1. In germline, CDR1 is SEHNR, CDR2 FQNEAQ (reference sequence). The CDR3 sequence is 13 residues long. V shed 7 bases, J shed 3 bases, and the junction held 6 bases outside the gene matches. The CDR3 is CASTPGGLYEQYF. The CDR3, as DNA: TGTGCCAGCACGCCAGGGGGTCTCTACGAGCAGTACTTC.

Written as DNA, the CDR3 is TGTGCCAGTAAACCCGGGGGCACAGATACGCAGTATTTT. Translated: CASKPGGTDTQYF. The chain has TRBV19 and TRBJ2-3; D might be TRBD2 (5 bases). CDR1 and CDR2 from the germline V gene are LNHDA and SQIVND (reference sequence). The CDR3 runs 13 residues. Trimming removed 7 bases at V and 1 base at J, with 9 bases between.

The rearrangement uses TRBV7-2 and TRBJ1-5, with TRBD1 matching over 7 bases. Germline-derived CDR1 and CDR2 are SGHTA and FQGNSA. This CDR3 region has 17 residues. J lost 0 bases, V lost 6 bases, and 11 bases had no gene match. CDR3 loop: CASRPINRGLSNQPQHF. The CDR3 DNA reads TGTGCCAGCAGGCCGATCAACAGGGGACTTAGCAATCAGCCCCAGCATTTT.

The chain joins TRBV11-2 to TRBJ2-1; 11 bases are shared with TRBD2. The CDR3 totals 19 residues. The J segment lost 8 bases and the V segment lost 3 bases, leaving 18 bases of the junction unmatched. Germline V CDR1 and CDR2: SGHAT, FQNNGV. The CDR3 DNA sequence: TGTGCCAGCAGCTTGGAAATAGCGGGAGGGCCTGGTGGAATCCATGAGCAGTTCTTC. Encoded protein: CASSLEIAGGPGGIHEQFF.

The chain recombines TRBV4-2 with TRBJ1-1; 9 nucleotides line up with TRBD1. The germline CDR1 and CDR2 sequences are LGHNA and YNFKEQ. The CDR3 length is 14 residues. V dropped 4 bases and J dropped 3; count of bases not matched to a gene: 3. For the CDR3, the DNA is TGTGCCAGCAGCCCTTGGACAGGGGACACTGAAGCTTTCTTT. Its translation: CASSPWTGDTEAFF.

The rearrangement uses TRBV28 and TRBJ1-6; TRBD1 might be the D (5 bases). CDR1 is MDHEN, CDR2 SYDVKM, per germline. This CDR3 has 13 amino acids. Trimming left V 7 bases short and J 6 bases short, with 10 bases between. Here the CDR3 DNA reads TGTGCCAGCACGCGACAGACTAATTCACCCCTCCACTTT. Translating it yields CASTRQTNSPLHF.

The rearrangement links TRBV11-2 to TRBJ1-1; 8 nucleotides align to TRBD1. The V and J ends lost 5 bases and 7 bases, in that order; junction bases with no gene match: 6. Germline V gives CDR1 SGHAT, CDR2 FQNNGV. The CDR3 contains 13 residues. The CDR3 loop reads CASSRPGQVEAFF. CDR3 in DNA: TGTGCCAGCAGCAGGCCGGGACAGGTTGAAGCTTTCTTT. The full variable domain, rest sourced from reference TRBV11-2 and TRBJ1-1, is EAGVAQSPRYKIIEKRQSVAFWCNPISGHATLYWYQQILGQGPKLLIQFQNNGVVDDSQLPKDRFSAERLKGVDSTLKIQPAKLEDSAVYLCASSRPGQVEAFFGQGTRLTVV.

This chain joins TRBV5-1 and TRBJ2-1; TRBD2 aligns across 9 bases. With V trimmed by 4 bases and J by 7 bases, 6 bases remained unmatched. Germline CDR1 and CDR2: SGHRS and YFSETQ. CDR3 size: 14 residues. The CDR3 loop reads CASSLAGLANEQFF. The DNA for the CDR3 is TGCGCCAGCAGCCTGGCCGGACTAGCGAATGAGCAGTTCTTC.

This rearrangement joins TRBV23-1 to TRBJ1-3; a weak D match, TRBD1 (5 bases). TRBV23-1 is assigned to the ORF class and has an uncertain function. The length of the CDR3 is 17 residues. V was clipped by 3 bases and J by 4 bases, with 19 bases between them. The CDR3 here is CASSHRAGELLGNTIYF. In DNA, the CDR3 is TGCGCCAGCAGTCATAGGGCGGGGGAGCTTCTCGGAAACACCATATATTTT.